The 19 T cell receptor beta chains in this list originate from one sample, sequenced in a study of T cell repertoires in cytomegalovirus infection. TCRdb reprocessed the reads with MiXCR, giving one entry per CDR3 protein. This sample yields more than 150,000 distinct CDR3 sequences, of which about 20% are seen a single time; 2.5% to 3% belongs to the top ten. What was sequenced was PBMCs. These receptors all stem from a human donor in good health (CMV status not recorded). Some clones in this sample may be carry-over from other donors' samples.

This sequence joins TRBV14 and TRBJ2-7; TRBD2 matches 9 bases. CDR3 length: 16 amino acids. V lost 0 bases and J lost 6; bases outside the gene matches: 9. CDR1 is SGHDN, CDR2 FVKESK, per germline. The CDR3 DNA reads as TGTGCCAGCAGCCAAGATCGAATAGCGGGAGAAGGCGAGCAGTACTTC. Translation: CASSQDRIAGEGEQYF. The full variable domain, in which reference TRBV14 and TRBJ2-7 provide the parts outside the CDR3, is EAGVTQFPSHSVIEKGQTVTLRCDPISGHDNLYWYRRVMGKEIKFLLHFVKESKQDESGMPNNRFLAERTGGTYSTLKVQPAELEDSGVYFCASSQDRIAGEGEQYFGPGTRLTVT.

The gene calls are TRBV7-9 and TRBJ2-3; either TRBD1 or TRBD2 may fit D (6 bases each). Germline V gene sequence: CDR1 SEHNR, CDR2 FQNEAQ (reference sequence). The CDR3 runs 16 residues. The ends were cut back, 5 bases at V and 0 bases at J, with 15 bases in the middle. The CDR3 region is CASSRLGGSSTDTQYF. The CDR3 nucleotides are TGTGCCAGCAGCCGCTTGGGGGGCTCTAGCACAGATACGCAGTATTTT.

This clonotype has just a few counts. The chain uses TRBV29-1 and TRBJ1-1; D is unclear. Per the germline V gene, CDR1 is SQVTM and CDR2 is ANQGSEA. Trimming removed 4 bases at V and 0 bases at J, with 12 bases between. CDR3 length: 14 residues. The CDR3 DNA is TGCAGCGTTGTTGTCGCGTTTTTGAACACTGAAGCTTTCTTT. Amino acid sequence: CSVVVAFLNTEAFF.

This clonotype was counted between two and nine times. V usage is TRBV6-2 or TRBV6-3 and J usage is TRBJ2-1; D unresolved. The CDR3 length is 16 residues. V lost 7 bases and J 5 bases, leaving 21 bases between the germline ends. Germline loops: CDR1 MNHEY, CDR2 SVGEGT. CDR3 nucleotide sequence: TGTGCCAGCACCTACCGCTCGGCTGGGCCCCACAATGAGCAGTTCTTC. The encoded protein is CASTYRSAGPHNEQFF.

This clonotype appeared many times. The chain links TRBV7-4 to TRBJ1-3; D uncertain. The CDR3 has 11 amino acids. The ends were cut back, 8 bases at V and 2 bases at J, with 4 bases in the middle. Germline values: CDR1 SGHVT, CDR2 SQSDAQ. CDR3 amino acids: CASHPGNTIYF. The CDR3 DNA is TGTGCCAGCCACCCTGGAAACACCATATATTTT.

The chain has TRBV5-1 and TRBJ2-3, with a tentative D call TRBD2 (5 bases). Trimming took off 2 bases at V and 0 bases at J, with 22 bases between the two ends. The CDR3 has 19 residues. Per the germline V gene, CDR1 is SGHRS and CDR2 is YFSETQ. CDR3 in amino acids: CASSLLSGSSFFSTDTQYF. The CDR3 DNA is TGCGCCAGCAGCTTACTGAGCGGTTCTTCGTTTTTTAGCACAGATACGCAGTATTTT.

This chain connects TRBV12-3 or TRBV12-4 to TRBJ2-1, with D unclear. This CDR3 region has 13 residues. The germline V and J ends were trimmed by 3 bases and 7 bases, with 10 bases remaining between them. The CDR3 nucleotides are TGTGCCAGCAGTTTGACCATAAAAAATGAGCAGTTCTTC. This gives the protein CASSLTIKNEQFF.

This clonotype was counted between two and nine times. The chain links TRBV11-1 to TRBJ2-7; 7 positions agree with TRBD2. V trimming: 6 bases; J trimming: 4 bases; junction bases outside the gene matches: 6. CDR1 is SGHAT and CDR2 is FQDESV in the germline V gene (reference sequence). The CDR3 consists of 13 residues. The CDR3 here is CASSSGLRYEQYF. CDR3 nucleotides: TGTGCCAGCAGTTCGGGACTACGTTACGAGCAGTACTTC.

The chain uses TRBV12-3 or TRBV12-4 and TRBJ2-7; 11 positions match TRBD2. The CDR3 is 16 amino acids. The J segment lost 1 base and the V segment lost 5 bases, leaving 7 bases of the junction unmatched. The CDR3 region has the DNA TGTGCCAGCAGTACAACCGGGACTAGCGGATCCTACGAGCAGTACTTC. It codes for CASSTTGTSGSYEQYF.

The V and J genes are TRBV7-2 and TRBJ2-1; 7 nucleotides align to TRBD1. CDR3 size: 16 residues. After removal of 2 bases from V and 7 bases from J, the junction contained 11 bases not matched to a gene. CDR1 and CDR2 (germline): SGHTA, FQGNSA. CDR3 nucleotides: TGTGCCAGCAGCTTACAGGACAGGCCACCCCGAAATGAGCAGTTCTTC. It translates to CASSLQDRPPRNEQFF.

The table lists this clonotype with many counts. V usage is TRBV7-2 and J usage is TRBJ2-7; D may correspond to TRBD1 or TRBD2 (5 bases each). This CDR3 has 14 residues. V gave up 3 bases and J gave up 5 bases, with 14 bases separating them. Germline V gene lookup returns CDR1 SGHTA and CDR2 FQGNSA. CDR3 loop: CASSFGTGWDEQYF. The CDR3 DNA reads TGTGCCAGCAGCTTCGGGACCGGTTGGGACGAGCAGTACTTC.

This clonotype was recorded many times. The chain has TRBV7-8 and TRBJ1-2, with D unresolved. Per germline, CDR1 SGHVS and CDR2 FQNEAQ. Trimming removed 0 bases at V and 7 bases at J, with 6 bases between. This CDR3 region has 12 residues. The CDR3 DNA is TGTGCCAGCAGCTTAGCGTGGGCTGGCTACACCTTC. This translates into CASSLAWAGYTF. The whole variable domain, remainder taken from reference TRBV7-8 and TRBJ1-2, is GAGVSQSPRYKVAKRGQDVALRCDPISGHVSLFWYQQALGQGPEFLTYFQNEAQLDKSGLPSDRFFAERPEGSVSTLKIQRTQQEDSAVYLCASSLAWAGYTFGSGTRLTVV.

The chain has TRBV14 and TRBJ2-7; 9 bases line up with TRBD1. V shed 0 bases, J shed 4 bases, and the junction held 7 bases outside the gene matches. This CDR3 is 16 amino acids long. Germline CDR1 is SGHDN and CDR2 is FVKESK. This CDR3 is CASSQDRDRAPYEQYF. CDR3 coding DNA: TGTGCCAGCAGCCAAGATCGGGACAGGGCCCCATACGAGCAGTACTTC.

The rearrangement links TRBV5-1 to TRBJ1-2; D ambiguous. CDR3 length: 13 amino acids. V was shortened by 5 bases and J by 5 bases, with 13 bases between the two germline ends. Germline-derived CDR1 and CDR2 are SGHRS and YFSETQ. CDR3 loop: CASSAGLNYGYTF. CDR3 sequence (DNA): TGCGCCAGCAGTGCGGGGTTAAATTATGGCTACACCTTC. Supplemented by reference TRBV5-1 and TRBJ1-2, the full variable domain reads KAGVTQTPRYLIKTRGQQVTLSCSPISGHRSVSWYQQTPGQGLQFLFEYFSETQRNKGNFPGRFSGRQFSNSRSEMNVSTLELGDSALYLCASSAGLNYGYTFGSGTRLTVV.

This clonotype was counted only a few times. V is TRBV28 and J is TRBJ1-1; D not resolved. Germline V gene sequence: CDR1 MDHEN, CDR2 SYDVKM. This CDR3 has 11 residues. The CDR3: CGGRLNTEAFF. The CDR3 DNA sequence: TGTGGTGGACGGCTGAACACTGAAGCTTTCTTT.

This clonotype has just a few counts. The rearrangement joins TRBV4-1 to TRBJ2-2, with TRBD2 identical over 10 bases. J lost 8 bases, V lost 2 bases, and 11 bases had no gene match. The CDR3 contains 17 residues. The germline gives CDR1 MGHRA, CDR2 YSYEKL. As DNA, the CDR3 is TGCGCCAGCAGCCAACAAGCGGGAGGGCCGGTTGGTGGGGAGCTGTTTTTT. It translates to CASSQQAGGPVGGELFF.

The chain is built from TRBV5-4 and TRBJ1-1; D not resolved. Germline lookup yields CDR1 SGHNT and CDR2 YYREEE (reference sequence). CDR3 length equals 14 residues. V shed 4 bases and J shed 4 bases, with 14 bases lying between them. The CDR3 region has the DNA TGTGCCAGCAGCCAGAACTGGATCGGCACTGAAGCTTTCTTT. It is translated as CASSQNWIGTEAFF.

V gene TRBV23-1 combines with J gene TRBJ1-1; D not certain. TRBV23-1 is designated an ORF whose function remains uncertain. The germline V and J ends were trimmed by 3 bases and 6 bases, with 17 bases remaining between them. CDR3 length: 15 amino acids. The CDR3 region has the DNA TGCGCCAGCAGTCAGACCGGGCCGGAGGGCGCTGAAGCTTTCTTT. It codes for CASSQTGPEGAEAFF.

This chain links TRBV14 with TRBJ2-1; 9 bases match TRBD1. J was trimmed by 9 bases and V by 0 bases; bases with no gene match: 18. This CDR3 region has 19 residues. The V gene's germline CDR1 is SGHDN and CDR2 FVKESK. The chain's CDR3 is CASSQEEGQGWVLRSEQFF. CDR3 coding DNA: TGTGCCAGCAGCCAAGAAGAGGGACAGGGTTGGGTACTACGGAGTGAGCAGTTCTTC.